Below, 23 T cell receptor beta chains from the same sample are listed, as sequenced in a study of CD8 T cells in ankylosing spondylitis. Via MiXCR, TCRdb re-called the 5' RACE reads, giving one row per CDR3 protein. The sample includes 240,000 or so distinct CDR3 sequences, around 11% of them seen just once. What was sequenced was blood, either unsorted or a sorted T cell fraction (not recorded which). Receptor source: a male donor with ankylosing spondylitis or in good health (not recorded which).

This clonotype was counted a few times. V usage is TRBV12-5 and J usage is TRBJ2-5; the D is unclear. CDR1 is LGHNT and CDR2 is FRNRAP in the germline V gene. The CDR3 contains 15 residues. The ends were cut back, 6 bases at V and 0 bases at J, with 14 bases in the middle. CDR3 protein: CASGGDQLYQETQYF. CDR3 DNA: TGTGCTAGTGGCGGAGACCAACTTTACCAAGAGACCCAGTACTTC.

The V gene is TRBV5-1, the J gene TRBJ2-7; D gene unclear. The germline V gene has CDR1 SGHRS and CDR2 YFSETQ. The CDR3 runs 13 residues. The V gene lost 4 bases and the J gene lost 1 base, with 9 bases spanning the gap. The CDR3 spells CASSPDLSYEQYF. In nucleotides, the CDR3 is TGCGCCAGCAGCCCCGACCTATCCTACGAGCAGTACTTC.

This clonotype was seen ten or more times. This chain links TRBV6-2 or TRBV6-3 with TRBJ1-2; 9 bases align to TRBD1. This CDR3 spans 17 amino acids. V shed 0 bases, J shed 6 bases, and the junction held 11 bases outside the gene matches. Looked up from germline, CDR1 is MNHEY and CDR2 is SVGEGT. CDR3 sequence (DNA): TGTGCCAGCAGTTACTCCCTGCAGGGACAGGGTGAACATGGCTACACCTTC. Protein: CASSYSLQGQGEHGYTF.

This clonotype was detected only a few times. The V call is TRBV11-2, the J call TRBJ2-1, with D possibly matching TRBD2 (6 bases). V was clipped by 5 bases and J by 0 bases, with 11 bases between them. The length of the CDR3 is 15 residues. From germline, CDR1 is SGHAT and CDR2 FQNNGV. CDR3 sequence: CASSLGGVSYNEQFF. The CDR3 coding sequence is TGTGCCAGCAGCCTCGGGGGTGTCTCCTACAATGAGCAGTTCTTC.

This clonotype appeared a few times. The chain carries TRBV7-8 and TRBJ2-1; TRBD2 matches 9 bases. Germline CDR1 SGHVS, CDR2 FQNEAQ. The CDR3 is 15 residues long. V lost 1 base and J lost 6; bases outside the gene matches: 4. CDR3 nucleotides: TGTGCCAGCAGCTTAGGTGGGACTAGCTTCAATGAGCAGTTCTTC. Protein: CASSLGGTSFNEQFF. Combining the CDR3 with reference TRBV7-8 and TRBJ2-1 gives the whole variable domain GAGVSQSPRYKVAKRGQDVALRCDPISGHVSLFWYQQALGQGPEFLTYFQNEAQLDKSGLPSDRFFAERPEGSVSTLKIQRTQQEDSAVYLCASSLGGTSFNEQFFGPGTRLTVL.

The CDR3, as DNA: TGTGCCAGCAGTCGGTATAGCAATCAGCCCCAGCATTTT. Its translation is CASSRYSNQPQHF. The chain combines TRBV27 with TRBJ1-5; D not certain. The CDR3 totals 13 residues. CDR1 is MNHEY and CDR2 is SMNVEV in the germline V gene (reference sequence). The ends were cut back, 5 bases at V and 0 bases at J, with 5 bases in the middle.

This clonotype was observed many times. V usage is TRBV5-1 and J usage is TRBJ2-7; 8 nucleotides match TRBD1. From germline, CDR1 is SGHRS and CDR2 YFSETQ. The CDR3 contains 14 residues. V dropped 3 bases and J dropped 4; count of bases not matched to a gene: 6. This chain's CDR3 is CASSSGTGLYEQYF. The CDR3 bases are TGCGCCAGCAGCTCCGGGACAGGATTATACGAGCAGTACTTC.

The CDR3 DNA reads as TGTGCCAGCAGCTCCCATATAGGAGATACGCAGTATTTT. This codes for CASSSHIGDTQYF. This chain links TRBV5-4 with TRBJ2-3; D is ambiguous. This CDR3 has 13 amino acids. CDR1 SGHNT and CDR2 YYREEE come from the germline V gene (reference sequence). Trimming left V 3 bases short and J 5 bases short, with 10 bases between.

CDR3 protein: CASSLTGQSSGNTIYF. CDR3 nucleotide sequence: TGCGCCAGCAGCTTGACGGGCCAGTCCTCTGGAAACACCATATATTTT. V is TRBV5-1 and J is TRBJ1-3; no firm D call. Trimming pared 1 base from V and 0 bases from J, leaving 11 bases between. Germline V lookup: CDR1 SGHRS, CDR2 YFSETQ. The CDR3 runs to 16 residues.

This clonotype showed up many times. J is TRBJ2-3 and V is TRBV6-1; either TRBD1 or TRBD2 may fit D (5 bases each). There are 13 residues in the CDR3. V was shortened by 5 bases and J by 8 bases, with 14 bases between the two germline ends. Germline CDR1 and CDR2: MNHNS and SASEGT. For the CDR3, the DNA is TGTGCCAGCAGTCCGACGACGAGGGGTACGCAGTATTTT. Translation: CASSPTTRGTQYF.

This clonotype was seen many times. The rearrangement joins TRBV4-2 to TRBJ2-6, with D uncertain. V was pared by 0 bases and J by 4 bases, with 7 bases between. There are 15 residues in the CDR3. Looked up from germline, CDR1 is LGHNA and CDR2 is YNFKEQ. The chain's CDR3 is CASSQDYDGANVLTF. CDR3 sequence (DNA): TGTGCCAGCAGCCAAGATTACGACGGGGCCAACGTCCTGACTTTC.

This clonotype was seen at least ten times. The chain is built from TRBV6-6 and TRBJ1-5; 7 bases line up with TRBD1. Germline V gene data show CDR1 as MNHNY and CDR2 as SVGAGI (reference sequence). This CDR3 region has 13 residues. Trimming took 6 bases from V and 6 from J; bases not matched to a gene: 5. As DNA, the CDR3 is TGTGCCAGCAGAGGGACAGAGGGTCAGCCCCAGCATTTT. It is translated as CASRGTEGQPQHF.

This clonotype has a count of ten or more. The V call is TRBV5-1, the J call TRBJ2-7; D is possibly TRBD1 or TRBD2 (6 bases each). CDR1 and CDR2 from the germline V gene are SGHRS and YFSETQ. V gave up 4 bases and J gave up 2 bases, with 16 bases separating them. The CDR3 is 15 amino acids. The chain's CDR3 is CASSPVGGHPYEQYF. In DNA, the CDR3 is TGCGCCAGCAGCCCCGTCGGGGGACATCCCTACGAGCAGTACTTC.

This clonotype was detected ten times or more. The chain recombines TRBV29-1 with TRBJ2-5; D is perhaps TRBD2 (5 bases). Looked up from germline, CDR1 is SQVTM and CDR2 is ANQGSEA. The V end was cut by 4 bases, the J end by 3 bases, with 9 bases between. The CDR3 is 12 residues long. The CDR3 reads CSVARTEETQYF. The CDR3 DNA reads TGCAGCGTTGCCCGGACTGAAGAGACCCAGTACTTC.

This clonotype was seen many times. V is TRBV29-1 and J is TRBJ2-7; 8 bases are shared with TRBD2. Near its end, the DNA agrees better with TRBJ2-6, so the J call may be wrong. Germline V gene data show CDR1 as SQVTM and CDR2 as ANQGSEA. The CDR3 has 14 residues. The CDR3 reads CSVEDKWKGLGLTF. CDR3 nucleotide sequence: TGCAGCGTTGAAGATAAGTGGAAGGGACTAGGTCTGACTTTC.

This clonotype was counted between two and nine times. This chain connects TRBV7-9 to TRBJ2-5; the D gene is possibly TRBD2 (6 bases). The CDR3 sequence is 16 residues long. V was trimmed by 5 bases and J by 2 bases, leaving 18 bases between them. The germline gives CDR1 SEHNR, CDR2 FQNEAQ (reference sequence). The CDR3: CASSLFSGVRQETQYF. The CDR3 DNA is TGTGCCAGCAGCCTCTTTTCGGGAGTGCGTCAAGAGACCCAGTACTTC.

The V gene is TRBV3-1, the J gene TRBJ2-1; TRBD1 matches at 11 bases. CDR1 and CDR2 from the germline V gene are LGHDT and YNNKEL (reference sequence). V lost 0 bases, J lost 6 bases, and 4 bases stayed unmatched. The CDR3 consists of 16 residues. The CDR3 region has the DNA TGTGCCAGCAGCCAAGAGGGGACAGGGGGGTTCAATGAGCAGTTCTTC. This gives the protein CASSQEGTGGFNEQFF.

The chain links TRBV7-6 to TRBJ2-2, with D maybe TRBD1 (5 bases). The CDR3 totals 14 residues. Germline CDR1 SGHVS, CDR2 FNYEAQ. Trimming left V 2 bases short and J 5 bases short, with 9 bases between. CDR3 loop: CASSLSSGTGELFF. The CDR3 nucleotides read TGTGCCAGCAGCTTAAGTTCAGGGACCGGGGAGCTGTTTTTT.

Only a few counts were recorded for this clonotype. This chain links TRBV6-5 with TRBJ2-2, with D tentatively TRBD1 (5 bases). Germline V gene lookup returns CDR1 MNHEY and CDR2 SVGAGI. The CDR3 totals 14 residues. Trimming took 6 bases from V and 5 from J, leaving 13 bases between them. This CDR3 is CASSWQGATGELFF. CDR3 DNA: TGTGCCAGCAGCTGGCAGGGTGCGACCGGGGAGCTGTTTTTT.

The chain carries TRBV29-1 and TRBJ2-3; D remains ambiguous. Per the germline V gene, CDR1 is SQVTM and CDR2 is ANQGSEA. The ends were cut back, 8 bases at V and 3 bases at J, with 15 bases in the middle. The CDR3 loop spans 13 amino acids. The CDR3 DNA reads TGCAGCCCAGCTGGGTCCGTTACAGATACGCAGTATTTT. Translated, it gives CSPAGSVTDTQYF.

The chain uses TRBV19 and TRBJ2-7, with D unresolved. CDR1 LNHDA and CDR2 SQIVND come from the germline V gene (reference sequence). Trimming removed 5 bases from V and 7 bases from J, with 12 bases in between. This CDR3 spans 12 amino acids. The CDR3 spells CASSQWSGEQYF. CDR3 bases: TGTGCCAGTAGTCAATGGAGTGGGGAGCAGTACTTC.

This clonotype occurred many times. The V gene is TRBV10-3, the J gene TRBJ2-7; weak D call: TRBD2 (5 bases). The CDR3 runs to 13 residues. Looked up from germline, CDR1 is ENHRY and CDR2 is SYGVKD. V was trimmed by 2 bases and J by 7 bases, leaving 12 bases between them. The CDR3 sequence: CAISEGLAREQYF. The CDR3 nucleotides are TGTGCCATCAGTGAGGGTCTAGCTAGGGAGCAGTACTTC.

This clonotype has ten or more counts. The rearrangement uses TRBV11-2 and TRBJ2-2, with 12 bases identical to TRBD2. Trimming at V came to 2 bases and at J to 4 bases, leaving 5 bases not matched to a gene. Germline loops: CDR1 SGHAT, CDR2 FQNNGV. This CDR3 contains 17 residues. CDR3 amino acids: CASSLTSGGTFTGELFF. Written as DNA, the CDR3 is TGTGCCAGCAGCTTAACTAGCGGGGGGACATTCACCGGGGAGCTGTTTTTT.